This entry lists 19 T cell receptor beta chains sequenced from one sample in a study of spatial heterogeneity in lung cancer. Time point defined: sample taken at primary tumor resection. Unsorted tumor, nontumor lung tissue or cryopreserved PBMC supplied the whole RNA. One entry per CDR3 protein, called by TCRdb with MiXCR from the 5' RACE reads. The top ten clones hold 25% to 30% of a sample with about 14,000 distinct CDR3 sequences, 9.5% to 13% of them seen once. The starting material was PBMCs, obtained at surgery. These receptors were obtained from a male donor with early-stage non-small cell lung cancer.

This clonotype is medium-sized (0.01 to 0.1%) in the sample. CDR3 amino acids: CSAKVTDYGYTF. The CDR3 DNA sequence: TGCAGTGCTAAGGTCACTGATTATGGCTACACCTTC. J is TRBJ1-2 and V is TRBV20-1; D remains ambiguous. The CDR3 has 12 residues. Germline CDR1 DFQATT, CDR2 SNEGSKA (reference sequence). Trimming took 4 bases from V and 5 from J, leaving 11 bases between them.

This clonotype was recorded at least ten times. The chain combines TRBV19 with TRBJ1-5, with D uncertain. The V end was cut by 5 bases, the J end by 6 bases, with 14 bases between. The CDR3 loop spans 14 amino acids. Germline CDR1 reads LNHDA; CDR2 reads SQIVND (reference sequence). CDR3 loop: CASSLRLEGQPQHF. The CDR3 region has the DNA TGTGCCAGTAGTCTGCGCCTCGAGGGTCAGCCCCAGCATTTT.

In its sample, this clonotype was seen many times. This chain connects TRBV5-1 to TRBJ2-7; D is possibly TRBD2 (6 bases). V was clipped by 4 bases and J by 5 bases, with 22 bases between them. The CDR3 sequence is 16 residues long. The germline V gene encodes CDR1 SGHRS and CDR2 YFSETQ. The CDR3 is CASSPGKGGTSDEQYF. CDR3 nucleotide sequence: TGCGCCAGCAGCCCCGGAAAGGGCGGGACGTCCGACGAGCAGTACTTC.

This clonotype occurred a few times. This rearrangement joins TRBV20-1 to TRBJ2-1, with 10 bases lining up with TRBD2. Germline V gene lookup returns CDR1 DFQATT and CDR2 SNEGSKA (reference sequence). V lost 8 bases and J lost 5; bases outside the gene matches: 12. This CDR3 region has 15 residues. The CDR3, as DNA: TGCAGTCACCACAACCTAGCGGGAGTGAACAATGAGCAGTTCTTC. Protein: CSHHNLAGVNNEQFF.

The V and J genes are TRBV7-8 and TRBJ2-3; D call uncertain. V lost 1 base, J lost 2 bases, and 10 bases lay in between. The CDR3 has 15 amino acids. Germline CDR1 reads SGHVS; CDR2 reads FQNEAQ. The chain's CDR3 is CASSLVSTATDTQYF. CDR3 sequence (DNA): TGTGCCAGCAGCTTAGTGAGTACGGCCACAGATACGCAGTATTTT.

This clonotype was seen a few times. The rearrangement joins TRBV30 to TRBJ1-2, with TRBD1 matching over 10 bases. The CDR3 sequence is 14 residues long. From germline, CDR1 is GTSNPN and CDR2 SVGIG (reference sequence). V gave up 5 bases and J gave up 5 bases; unmatched junction bases: 8. CDR3 bases: TGTGCCTGGGCTCCGGGACAGGGGTCGTATGGCTACACCTTC. Translating it yields CAWAPGQGSYGYTF.

In its sample, this clonotype was seen a few times. V gene TRBV10-2 combines with J gene TRBJ1-5, with a tentative D call TRBD1 (6 bases). V lost 7 bases, J lost 5 bases, and 12 bases lay in between. The CDR3 length is 13 residues. CDR1 is WSHSY, CDR2 SAAADI, per germline. The CDR3: CASKGDLYQPQHF. The DNA of the CDR3 is TGCGCCAGCAAGGGGGACCTATATCAGCCCCAGCATTTT.

The J gene is TRBJ1-2, the V gene TRBV28; weak D call: TRBD1 (5 bases). The germline V gene has CDR1 MDHEN and CDR2 SYDVKM. The V gene lost 8 bases and the J gene lost 2 bases, with 12 bases spanning the gap. The CDR3 has 13 amino acids. Here the CDR3 reads CASAAWGNYGYTF. CDR3 sequence (DNA): TGTGCCAGCGCCGCCTGGGGGAACTATGGCTACACCTTC.

The DNA for the CDR3 is TGTGCCAGTAGTATTGAGGGCCTAAAGCCCACCGGGGAGCTGTTTTTT. Encoded protein: CASSIEGLKPTGELFF. The chain employs TRBV19 and TRBJ2-2; D may be TRBD2 (5 bases). The germline gives CDR1 LNHDA, CDR2 SQIVND (reference sequence). The CDR3 has 16 amino acids. V lost 3 bases, J lost 4 bases, and 15 bases lay in between. Full variable domain (outside the CDR3, taken from reference TRBV19 and TRBJ2-2): DGGITQSPKYLFRKEGQNVTLSCEQNLNHDAMYWYRQDPGQGLRLIYYSQIVNDFQKGDIAEGYSVSREKKESFPLTVTSAQKNPTAFYLCASSIEGLKPTGELFFGEGSRLTVL.

This clonotype has ten or more counts. V usage is TRBV20-1 and J usage is TRBJ2-7; D is unresolved. The length of the CDR3 is 14 residues. CDR1 DFQATT and CDR2 SNEGSKA come from the germline V gene (reference sequence). The V end lost 0 bases, the J end lost 3 bases, and 12 bases lay between the germline ends. In nucleotides, the CDR3 is TGCAGTGCTAGAGATCCATCGGACGGCTACGAGCAGTACTTC. It translates to CSARDPSDGYEQYF.

This clonotype has at least ten counts. The chain recombines TRBV6-5 with TRBJ2-3; the D gene could be TRBD1 or TRBD2 (5 bases each). This CDR3 has 15 residues. Germline-derived CDR1 and CDR2 are MNHEY and SVGAGI. The V end was cut by 4 bases, the J end by 6 bases, with 17 bases between. CDR3 protein: CASSLGDPKVDTQYF. CDR3 DNA sequence: TGTGCCAGCAGTTTAGGGGACCCCAAAGTGGATACGCAGTATTTT.

The sample holds many counts of this clonotype. The chain couples TRBV6-1 to TRBJ1-3; D may be TRBD1 (6 bases). The V gene's germline CDR1 is MNHNS and CDR2 SASEGT. The CDR3 runs to 15 residues. V lost 6 bases to trimming and J lost 2 bases, with 14 bases between them. The CDR3 sequence: CASRSFQGTGNTIYF. The CDR3 DNA follows: TGTGCCAGCAGATCTTTCCAGGGGACTGGAAACACCATATATTTT.

This clonotype came up many times. The chain combines TRBV12-3 or TRBV12-4 with TRBJ1-1, with D hard to call. The V end was cut by 6 bases, the J end by 10 bases, with 15 bases between. The CDR3 has 12 residues. CDR3 amino acids: CASREGGPRAFF. CDR3 bases: TGTGCCAGCAGGGAAGGAGGGCCCAGAGCTTTCTTT.

This clonotype has a count of ten or more. The V call is TRBV14, the J call TRBJ2-2; D tentatively reads TRBD1 or TRBD2 (5 bases each). Germline V lookup: CDR1 SGHDN, CDR2 FVKESK. V shed 11 bases and J shed 2 bases, with 9 bases lying between them. CDR3 length equals 12 residues. The CDR3 spells CAGGRNTGELFF. In DNA, the CDR3 is TGTGCCGGGGGACGTAACACCGGGGAGCTGTTTTTT.

This clonotype is judged medium-sized. This chain joins TRBV9 and TRBJ1-3, with D perhaps matching TRBD1 (5 bases). V lost 3 bases, J lost 0 bases, and 13 bases lay in between. Germline V gene sequence: CDR1 SGDLS, CDR2 YYNGEE. The CDR3 consists of 16 residues. The CDR3 sequence is CASSARGTDSGNTIYF. For the CDR3, the DNA is TGTGCCAGCAGCGCGAGGGGAACTGACTCTGGAAACACCATATATTTT.

This clonotype is medium-sized. V gene TRBV29-1 combines with J gene TRBJ2-3; D unclear. This CDR3 is built from 13 residues. Germline V gene data show CDR1 as SQVTM and CDR2 as ANQGSEA. V dropped 3 bases and J dropped 2 bases, with 9 bases sitting between them. The CDR3 protein is CSVEGYNTDTQYF. CDR3 nucleotide sequence: TGCAGCGTTGAGGGCTATAACACAGATACGCAGTATTTT.

There are many counts of this clonotype. The chain combines TRBV7-8 with TRBJ2-3, with a tentative D call TRBD2 (6 bases). V was pared by 5 bases and J by 6 bases, with 15 bases between. This CDR3 has 14 amino acids. Germline values: CDR1 SGHVS, CDR2 FQNEAQ. CDR3 sequence (DNA): TGTGCCAGCAGCCCACCCCGGGGGAGGGATACGCAGTATTTT. This sequence encodes CASSPPRGRDTQYF.

This clonotype was observed many times. The V call is TRBV20-1, the J call TRBJ2-3, with D tentatively TRBD1 (5 bases). The CDR3 loop spans 13 amino acids. From germline, CDR1 is DFQATT and CDR2 SNEGSKA (reference sequence). Trimming left V 2 bases short and J 2 bases short, with 8 bases between. The CDR3 is CSARFGATDTQYF. In DNA form, the CDR3 reads TGCAGTGCTAGATTTGGGGCCACAGATACGCAGTATTTT.

This clonotype occurred many times. The chain carries TRBV7-2 and TRBJ1-2; no reliable D call. The CDR3 spans 14 residues. V was clipped by 5 bases and J by 2 bases, with 12 bases between them. In germline, CDR1 is SGHTA, CDR2 FQGNSA. As DNA, the CDR3 is TGTGCCAGCAGCCCCCGGACTGGGAACTATGGCTACACCTTC. Amino acids: CASSPRTGNYGYTF. Full variable domain (outside the CDR3, taken from reference TRBV7-2 and TRBJ1-2): GAGVSQSPSNKVTEKGKDVELRCDPISGHTALYWYRQSLGQGLEFLIYFQGNSAPDKSGLPSDRFSAERTGGSVSTLTIQRTQQEDSAVYLCASSPRTGNYGYTFGSGTRLTVV.